A few counts support the clone carrying this T cell receptor beta chain. Its target is unknown. V lost 4 bases to trimming and J lost 6 bases, with 10 bases between them. Germline CDR1 and CDR2: MGHDK and SYGVNS. The CDR3 loop spans 14 amino acids. This sample was taken from a study of cytomegalovirus exposure and HLA in healthy donors. As for the study in general: From about 179 million T cells, an earlier analysis saw roughly 110 million unique TCR beta sequences.

PCR primers comprised 60 Vbeta and 13 Jbeta primers. Only in-frame clones appear in the TCRdb table, and some are missing; sequencing was by immunoSEQ multiplex PCR. The repertoire holds 150,000 to 200,000 clones, with roughly three quarters as singletons. Study-level points and caveats: With high specificity and sensitivity, the classifier reportedly diagnosed cytomegalovirus status. With later analysis, a missense DCLRE1C variant became linked to TCR beta V- and J-gene trimming.

Material for sequencing was PBMCs. This clonotype was obtained from a middle-aged man in good health and CMV-seropositive. The chain has TRBV25-1 and TRBJ1-6; D not certain. CDR3 bases: TGTGCCAGCAGTGCGGGGTTTACTAATTCACCCCTCCACTTT. Residues: CASSAGFTNSPLHF.